The 21 T cell receptor beta chains given below trace back to one sample, sequenced in a study of cytomegalovirus exposure and HLA in healthy donors. Researchers ran the PCR with 60 Vbeta and 13 Jbeta primers. The assay was immunoSEQ multiplex PCR, and TCRdb's table has in-frame clones only and misses some. The data hold around 190,000 clones, with around 88% observed a single time. Sequencing input: PBMCs. The receptors come from a woman in her 30s in good health and CMV-seronegative.

J is TRBJ2-7 and V is TRBV30; 10 positions agree with TRBD1. Germline CDR1 and CDR2: GTSNPN and SVGIG (reference sequence). Losses at the gene ends were 4 bases for V and 9 bases for J; bases not matched to a gene: 12. The CDR3 is made up of 14 amino acids. CDR3 protein: CAWIPGTGAVGQYF. CDR3 nucleotide sequence: TGTGCCTGGATACCCGGGACAGGGGCTGTCGGGCAGTACTTC.

This clone has only a few counts. The rearrangement uses TRBV28 and TRBJ2-7; D possibly corresponds to TRBD1 (7 bases). Germline CDR1 and CDR2: MDHEN and SYDVKM. CDR3 length: 13 amino acids. V lost 5 bases to trimming and J lost 9 bases, with 17 bases between them. For the CDR3, the DNA is TGTGCCAGCAGTAATCCAGGGGGAGGTGTGCAGTACTTC. This sequence encodes CASSNPGGGVQYF.

V is TRBV11-2 and J is TRBJ2-5, with D unresolved. Germline CDR1 reads SGHAT; CDR2 reads FQNNGV. V was shortened by 5 bases and J by 4 bases, with 8 bases between the two germline ends. The CDR3 totals 12 residues. CDR3: CASSQFRETQYF. CDR3 DNA sequence: TGTGCCAGCAGCCAGTTTCGAGAGACCCAGTACTTC.

The chain combines TRBV15 with TRBJ2-3; possible D gene TRBD1, 5 bases. The CDR3 is 16 residues long. Per germline, CDR1 LNHNV and CDR2 YYDKDF (reference sequence). V was shortened by 1 base and J by 8 bases, with 19 bases between the two germline ends. CDR3 bases: TGTGCCACCAGCAGAGGCCCGACAGCGCTAGGGGTTACGCAGTATTTT. It specifies CATSRGPTALGVTQYF.

The J gene is TRBJ1-1, the V gene TRBV28, with 7 positions matching TRBD1. After removal of 4 bases from V and 1 base from J, the junction contained 3 bases not matched to a gene. Germline V lookup: CDR1 MDHEN, CDR2 SYDVKM. CDR3 length: 14 residues. The CDR3 spells CASSYRGGNTEAFF. As DNA, the CDR3 is TGTGCCAGCAGTTACAGGGGAGGGAACACTGAAGCTTTCTTT.

J is TRBJ1-1 and V is TRBV19, with a possible D match to TRBD1 (6 bases). Per germline, CDR1 LNHDA and CDR2 SQIVND (reference sequence). The CDR3 loop spans 13 amino acids. V lost 6 bases, J lost 4 bases, and 12 bases lay in between. This CDR3 reads CASSRGGGTEAFF. The CDR3 coding sequence is TGTGCCAGTAGCCGGGGGGGCGGCACTGAAGCTTTCTTT.

The V and J genes are TRBV28 and TRBJ2-5, with TRBD2 as a possible D gene (6 bases). CDR1 is MDHEN and CDR2 is SYDVKM in the germline V gene. This CDR3 is 11 amino acids long. Trimming removed 6 bases from V and 5 bases from J, with 7 bases in between. CDR3 loop: CASRGGETQYF. The CDR3 DNA reads TGTGCCAGCAGAGGAGGGGAGACCCAGTACTTC.

In the case of this clone: This sample also contains other DNA sequences that code for the same CDR3. The chain employs TRBV5-1 and TRBJ2-5; possible D gene TRBD2, 5 bases. Trimming removed 0 bases from V and 1 base from J, with 7 bases in between. The CDR3 covers 14 residues. Germline lookup yields CDR1 SGHRS and CDR2 YFSETQ. CDR3 DNA sequence: TGCGCCAGCAGCTTGGGAGGGCTCCAAGAGACCCAGTACTTC. Amino acids: CASSLGGLQETQYF.

This rearrangement joins TRBV6-5 to TRBJ2-7, with D perhaps TRBD2 (5 bases). V dropped 3 bases and J dropped 2 bases, with 8 bases sitting between them. Germline V gene sequence: CDR1 MNHEY, CDR2 SVGAGI. This CDR3 has 13 amino acids. The CDR3 sequence is CASSYDGAYEQYF. CDR3 in DNA: TGTGCCAGCAGTTATGACGGGGCCTACGAGCAGTACTTC.

J is TRBJ1-2 and V is TRBV5-5; D gene uncertain. V lost 6 bases to trimming and J lost 4 bases, with 13 bases between them. This CDR3 region has 13 residues. Germline V gene sequence: CDR1 SGHKS, CDR2 YYEKEE (reference sequence). The CDR3 loop is CASIGQATYGYTF. The CDR3 DNA is TGTGCCAGCATTGGGCAGGCGACCTATGGCTACACCTTC.

The chain is built from TRBV7-8 and TRBJ2-1; no definite D call. Germline V gives CDR1 SGHVS, CDR2 FQNEAQ. The CDR3 has 13 residues. Trimming cost V 1 base and J 10 bases, with 11 bases left between them. The CDR3 sequence is CASSLVSRSEQFF. DNA of the CDR3: TGTGCCAGCAGCTTAGTATCGCGGTCCGAGCAGTTCTTC.

The V call is TRBV10-2, the J call TRBJ2-2; TRBD1 might be the D (6 bases). This CDR3 has 18 amino acids. Germline CDR1 and CDR2: WSHSY and SAAADI. The V end lost 5 bases, the J end lost 0 bases, and 19 bases lay between the germline ends. This CDR3 reads CASSPHGQGTSNTGELFF. The DNA for the CDR3 is TGCGCCAGCAGTCCTCATGGGCAGGGGACATCGAACACCGGGGAGCTGTTTTTT.

The V gene is TRBV29-1, the J gene TRBJ2-1; TRBD1 agrees at 11 bases. The length of the CDR3 is 12 residues. Trimming at V came to 7 bases and at J to 7 bases, leaving 3 bases not matched to a gene. Germline V gene data show CDR1 as SQVTM and CDR2 as ANQGSEA. CDR3: CSGGTGGNEQFF. The DNA for the CDR3 is TGCAGCGGCGGGACAGGGGGAAATGAGCAGTTCTTC.

The chain couples TRBV28 to TRBJ2-7; possibly TRBD1 for D (5 bases). This CDR3 region has 16 residues. With 3 bases removed from V and 1 base from J, the gap between germline ends came to 16 bases. The germline gives CDR1 MDHEN, CDR2 SYDVKM. The CDR3 bases are TGTGCCAGCAGTTTTGAGGTAAAGGGGCCATCCTACGAGCAGTACTTC. It encodes CASSFEVKGPSYEQYF.

This clone was counted once. The chain couples TRBV28 to TRBJ1-1, with D possibly being TRBD1 (5 bases). Trimming took off 6 bases at V and 0 bases at J, with 17 bases between the two ends. The V gene's germline CDR1 is MDHEN and CDR2 SYDVKM. This CDR3 contains 16 residues. CDR3 nucleotide sequence: TGTGCCAGCAGCTTCCTTCGCGGGACGGTGAACACTGAAGCTTTCTTT. This translates into CASSFLRGTVNTEAFF.

The chain joins TRBV6-6 to TRBJ1-5, with D tentatively TRBD1 (6 bases). CDR1 and CDR2 (germline): MNHNY, SVGAGI (reference sequence). The V end was cut by 3 bases, the J end by 8 bases, with 11 bases between. This CDR3 contains 13 residues. The chain's CDR3 is CASSYGGGEPQHF. Here the CDR3 DNA reads TGTGCCAGCAGTTATGGGGGGGGCGAGCCCCAGCATTTT.

This clone was recorded once. V gene TRBV11-3 combines with J gene TRBJ2-1, with TRBD2 matching 8 bases. Germline values: CDR1 SGHNT, CDR2 YENEEA. V dropped 5 bases and J dropped 3; count of bases not matched to a gene: 9. The CDR3 loop spans 16 amino acids. The CDR3 region has the DNA TGTGCCAGCAGCCCCCTCGCGGGGGGAAACTACAATGAGCAGTTCTTC. It translates to CASSPLAGGNYNEQFF.

This chain connects TRBV7-6 to TRBJ2-3, with 10 nucleotides matching TRBD1. V was clipped by 5 bases and J by 6 bases; unmatched bases: 11. Looked up from germline, CDR1 is SGHVS and CDR2 is FNYEAQ. CDR3 size: 16 residues. Written as DNA, the CDR3 is TGTGCCAGCAGCCCAACCGGGACAGGGGATTGGGATACGCAGTATTTT. Amino acids: CASSPTGTGDWDTQYF.

The genes are TRBV6-1 and TRBJ2-2; D not certain. Per the germline V gene, CDR1 is MNHNS and CDR2 is SASEGT. V was pared by 5 bases and J by 5 bases, with 9 bases between. The CDR3 extends over 13 amino acids. The CDR3: CASSITRTGELFF. The CDR3 DNA reads TGTGCCAGCAGTATCACACGAACCGGGGAGCTGTTTTTT.

The count of this clone is one. V usage is TRBV28 and J usage is TRBJ1-2, with D possibly matching TRBD1 (6 bases). This CDR3 has 15 residues. CDR1 and CDR2 (germline): MDHEN, SYDVKM. V lost 0 bases, J lost 4 bases, and 12 bases lay in between. CDR3 DNA sequence: TGTGCCAGCAGTTTATGGGGGGGGACACTCTATGGCTACACCTTC. Residues: CASSLWGGTLYGYTF.

V usage is TRBV15 and J usage is TRBJ2-3, with D possibly being TRBD2 (6 bases). The germline V gene encodes CDR1 LNHNV and CDR2 YYDKDF (reference sequence). The V gene lost 1 base and the J gene lost 5 bases, with 10 bases spanning the gap. The CDR3 consists of 14 residues. This CDR3 is CATSRGGDIDTQYF. CDR3 DNA sequence: TGTGCCACCAGCAGAGGGGGGGATATAGATACGCAGTATTTT.